This T cell receptor beta chain was retrieved from a study of molecular identifiers for immune sequencing clone quantification (dated by TCRdb to the late 2010s). About the full investigation: For a replicate experiment, RNA from around 20,000 or 99,000 naive CD8 T cells was divided into five aliquots, of which four were sequenced. This methods study used CD8 T cells to benchmark TCR RNA copy counting and molecular-identifier clustering-based TCR repertoire sequencing (MIDCIRS). Study-wide findings and limitations: Highly expanded clone sizes could be underestimated if identical TCR molecules share a barcode. The naive libraries included spiked-in Jurkat TCR RNA (approximately ten copies' worth), and this RNA is not part of the donor repertoire. A single cell's worth of spiked-in Jurkat TCR RNA was reported detectable even among about a million naive CD8 T cells. Clones above 20 RNA copies held over 97% of molecules in CMV-specific effector cells but under 1% in naive cells. About 2.9 recovered TCR RNA copies per cell were obtained by modeling, versus about 9 by digital PCR, implying a capture efficiency of around 28%. When barcode sub-clustering was omitted, TCR diversity was inflated by chimeric consensus sequences, with chimeras reaching as high as 47%.

Libraries were constructed by PCR. Instrument used: Illumina HiSeq 4000. Bulk TCR libraries were made following a previously described method, with the TCR primers given in Table S5. The Qiagen AllPrep DNA/RNA kit was used to purify total RNA. Before any analysis, reads coming from multiple sequencing runs of the same library were combined into one pool. The study's own analysis went as follows. Reads were retained only if an exact TCR constant sequence was present, and the retained reads were trimmed to 150 nt and grouped according to their 12-nt molecular barcodes. Reads in each barcode group were sub-clustered using a 15% Levenshtein threshold, and a quality-weighted consensus sequence was built for each RNA molecule. Non-functional sequences were removed, as were lower-count sequences one edit away from another. On the basis of fitting two negative binomial distributions, barcode sub-clusters with fewer than 20% of the maximum read count were discarded. TCRdb reworked the public reads: Q25 trimming with fastp, MiXCR clone assembly, productive beta chains retained. Every CDR3 protein is listed once, alongside the most common genes and DNA of its rows. The V and J calls shown here were made by TCRdb, not taken from the authors' results. The sample table shows about 640,000 distinct CDR3 sequences, and less than 20% are seen once. The top ten hold about 0.9% of the sample.

Libraries of naive CD8 T cells were generated from roughly 20,000 to 1,000,000 sorted cells, with 10%, 30% or 50% of the purified RNA used. On a BD FACSAria II, naive CD8 T cells were FACS-sorted as CD8+CD4-CCR7+CD45RA+ and collected into RLT Plus buffer. Detection sensitivity was tested by spiking Jurkat RNA equal to roughly nine TCR copies' worth into samples containing roughly 19,000-1,000,000 naive CD8 T cells. CD8 T cells were enriched using RosetteSep CD8+ T Cell Enrichment Cocktail and Ficoll-Paque, and the enriched cells then underwent ACK red cell lysis. The CDR3 contains 15 residues, cysteine and phenylalanine counted. Just the 45-base CDR3 DNA is kept, in frame starting at base 1. The germline V gene sets CDR1 to MNHEY and CDR2 to SVGEGT. V is shortened by 6 bases, J by 0 bases, and the region joining them spans 14 bases. In regard to this clonotype: It lacks a known antigen. No quality values exist for individual bases; no much larger clone is one base distant.

Recombination connected TRBV6-2 or TRBV6-3 to TRBJ2-5, with a weak D call of TRBD1 (6 bases match). The sequence was collected from a human donor in good health. Some libraries in this study had Jurkat cell RNA spiked in. The sequencing sample was made of naive CD8+ T cells from blood, with Jurkat cell RNA spiked in. The sample's cell subset or site label, in plain terms: FACS-sorted CD8+CD4-CCR7+CD45RA+ naive T cells. The DNA sequence is given as TGTGCCAGCAGGACCGGACAGTCGTACCAAGAGACCCAGTACTTC. Its protein reads: CASRTGQSYQETQYF.